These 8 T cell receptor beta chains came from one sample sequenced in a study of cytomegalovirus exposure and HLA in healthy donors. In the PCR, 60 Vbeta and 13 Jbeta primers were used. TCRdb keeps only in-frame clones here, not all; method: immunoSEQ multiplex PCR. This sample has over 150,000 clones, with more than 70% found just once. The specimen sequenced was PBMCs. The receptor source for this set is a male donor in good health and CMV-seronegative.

The CDR3 sequence is CASSPLAATYNEQFF. The CDR3 region has the DNA TGTGCCAGCAGTCCCCTAGCGGCTACCTACAATGAGCAGTTCTTC. J is TRBJ2-1 and V is TRBV6-5; 7 bases agree with TRBD2. The ends lost 5 bases at V and 2 bases at J; junction bases unmatched: 6. The CDR3 is 15 residues long. CDR1 MNHEY and CDR2 SVGAGI come from the germline V gene.

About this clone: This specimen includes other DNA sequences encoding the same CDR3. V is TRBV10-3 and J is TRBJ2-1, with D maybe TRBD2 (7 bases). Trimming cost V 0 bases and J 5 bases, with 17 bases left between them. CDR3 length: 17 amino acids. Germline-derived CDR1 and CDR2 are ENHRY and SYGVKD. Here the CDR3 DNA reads TGTGCCATCAGTGAGTCCAGGGCCAGCGGGGACAACAATGAGCAGTTCTTC. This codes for CAISESRASGDNNEQFF.

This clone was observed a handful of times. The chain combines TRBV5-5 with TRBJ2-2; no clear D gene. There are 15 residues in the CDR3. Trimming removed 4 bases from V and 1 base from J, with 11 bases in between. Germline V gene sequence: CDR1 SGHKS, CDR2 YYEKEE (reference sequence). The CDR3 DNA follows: TGTGCCAGCAGCCGGAGTCTACAGAACACCGGGGAGCTGTTTTTT. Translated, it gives CASSRSLQNTGELFF.

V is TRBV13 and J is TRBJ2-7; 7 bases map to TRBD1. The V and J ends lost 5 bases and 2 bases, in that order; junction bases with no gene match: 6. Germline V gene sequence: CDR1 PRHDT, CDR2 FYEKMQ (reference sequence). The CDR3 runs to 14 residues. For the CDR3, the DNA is TGTGCCAGCAGCCCGGGGACAGAGCCCTACGAGCAGTACTTC. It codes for CASSPGTEPYEQYF.

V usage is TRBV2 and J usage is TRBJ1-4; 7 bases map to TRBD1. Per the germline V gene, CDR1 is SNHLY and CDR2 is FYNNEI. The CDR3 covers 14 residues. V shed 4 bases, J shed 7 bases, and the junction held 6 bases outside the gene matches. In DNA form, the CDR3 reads TGTGCCAGCAGTGTACAGGGGTTGTTTGAAAAACTGTTTTTT. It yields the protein CASSVQGLFEKLFF.

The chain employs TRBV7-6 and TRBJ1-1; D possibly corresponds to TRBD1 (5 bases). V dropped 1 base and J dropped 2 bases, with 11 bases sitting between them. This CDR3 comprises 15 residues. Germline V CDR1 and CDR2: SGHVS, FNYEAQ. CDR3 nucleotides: TGTGCCAGCAGCTTAGGCAGGGCCCTAAACACTGAAGCTTTCTTT. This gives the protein CASSLGRALNTEAFF.

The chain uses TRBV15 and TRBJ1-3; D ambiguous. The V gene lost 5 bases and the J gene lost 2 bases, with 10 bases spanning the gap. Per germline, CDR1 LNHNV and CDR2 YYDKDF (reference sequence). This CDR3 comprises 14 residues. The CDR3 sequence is CATSGRTTGNTIYF. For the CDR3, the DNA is TGTGCCACCAGCGGGAGAACCACTGGAAACACCATATATTTT.

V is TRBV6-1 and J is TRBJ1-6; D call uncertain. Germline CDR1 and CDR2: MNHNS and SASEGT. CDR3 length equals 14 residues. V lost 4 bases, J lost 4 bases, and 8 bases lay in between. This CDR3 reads CASSGQIYNSPLHF. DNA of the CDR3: TGTGCCAGCAGTGGCCAGATTTATAATTCACCCCTCCACTTT.